The rows below give T cell receptor beta chains drawn from one sample of a study of regulatory T cells in long-lasting Graves disease. In TCRdb, the multiplex PCR reads were re-called with MiXCR into one record per CDR3 protein. The sample contains 500,000 to 700,000 distinct CDR3 sequences, about 32% of which appear only once. The starting material was peripheral blood mononuclear cells (PBMCs), obtained when the disease was refractory, from a patient treated with antithyroid drugs. The receptors shown here come from a female donor with Graves disease. Each CDR3 is given with its conserved first and last residue. D genes are given only for firm matches. Not every row has a clone size; where given, it reads once, few, many or a size class.

abundance | j_gene | v_gene | d_gene | CDR3aa | CDR3nt
- | TRBJ1-3 | TRBV15 | TRBD1 | CATSRGQLHSGNTIYF | TGTGCCACCAGCAGGGGACAGCTCCACTCTGGAAACACCATATATTTT
- | TRBJ1-1 | TRBV29-1 | - | CSGQGSGEAFF | TGCAGCGGGCAGGGGAGCGGGGAAGCTTTCTTT
many | TRBJ1-5 | TRBV28 | - | CASNPGGGEDDQPQHF | TGTGCCAGCAACCCTGGGGGAGGGGAGGACGATCAGCCCCAGCATTTT
many | TRBJ1-2 | TRBV28 | - | CASRWPGPGRGYTF | TGTGCCAGCAGATGGCCGGGGCCCGGACGCGGCTACACCTTC
- | TRBJ2-1 | TRBV20-1 | - | CSARQAGNYNEQFF | TGCAGTGCTAGACAGGCGGGGAATTACAATGAGCAGTTCTTC
few | TRBJ1-2 | TRBV5-1 | - | CASSLDGQGNGYTF | TGCGCCAGCAGCTTGGATGGCCAGGGTAATGGCTACACCTTC
- | TRBJ2-7 | TRBV12-3/TRBV12-4 | TRBD1 | CASSLGQGVAYEQYF | TGTGCCAGCAGTTTAGGGCAGGGGGTGGCCTACGAGCAGTACTTC
- | TRBJ1-1 | TRBV28 | - | CASSPRAGPAFF | TGTGCCAGCAGCCCAAGGGCGGGCCCAGCTTTCTTT
- | TRBJ1-4 | TRBV4-1 | TRBD1 | CASSQKILGQNEKLFF | TGCGCCAGCAGCCAAAAAATTTTGGGACAGAATGAAAAACTGTTTTTT
few | TRBJ2-1 | TRBV12-3/TRBV12-4 | TRBD2 | CASSPMLGGRALSYNEQFF | TGTGCCAGCAGTCCAATGCTGGGCGGGAGGGCCCTCTCCTACAATGAGCAGTTCTTC
few | TRBJ1-4 | TRBV18 | - | CASSPRPATTNEKLFF | TGTGCCAGCTCACCAAGGCCCGCAACAACTAATGAAAAACTGTTTTTT
- | TRBJ1-1 | TRBV12-3/TRBV12-4 | TRBD1 | CASSPGQAPEAFF | TGTGCCAGCAGTCCCGGACAGGCCCCGGAAGCTTTCTTT
many | TRBJ2-7 | TRBV6-1 | TRBD2 | CASSPILAGVPYEQYF | TGTGCCAGCAGTCCAATTCTAGCGGGAGTCCCTTACGAGCAGTACTTC
few | TRBJ2-2 | TRBV6-1 | TRBD2 | CASIGRVFGTGELFF | TGTGCCAGCATAGGGAGGGTATTTGGCACCGGGGAGCTGTTTTTT
few | TRBJ1-2 | TRBV12-3/TRBV12-4 | - | CASSSQPGRVGYTF | TGTGCCAGCAGTTCTCAACCAGGGAGGGTGGGCTACACCTTC
- | TRBJ2-5 | TRBV12-3/TRBV12-4 | - | CASSFNGGLEETQYF | TGTGCCAGCAGTTTTAACGGGGGCCTAGAAGAGACCCAGTACTTC
few | TRBJ2-5 | TRBV5-6 | TRBD2 | CASSLLGASGSGETQYF | TGTGCCAGCAGCTTGCTGGGGGCTAGCGGGAGTGGAGAGACCCAGTACTTC
- | TRBJ1-5 | TRBV5-1 | - | CASSGGPGDQPQHF | TGCGCCAGCAGCGGAGGCCCGGGGGATCAGCCCCAGCATTTT
- | TRBJ2-7 | TRBV7-9 | - | CASSLSVGGEQYF | TGTGCCAGCAGCTTGAGTGTAGGTGGCGAGCAGTACTTC
few | TRBJ1-2 | TRBV5-1 | TRBD1 | CASSLSGTANYGYTF | TGCGCCAGCAGCCTCTCCGGGACAGCTAACTATGGCTACACCTTC
few | TRBJ2-5 | TRBV7-3 | TRBD2 | CASSPGTSGIWETQYF | TGTGCCAGCAGCCCGGGGACTAGCGGGATTTGGGAGACCCAGTACTTC
- | TRBJ1-2 | TRBV7-6 | - | CASSPYKPTGGYTF | TGTGCCAGCAGCCCTTACAAACCGACAGGAGGCTACACCTTC
- | TRBJ1-2 | TRBV6-1 | - | CASRNYPGTRSWLGYTF | TGTGCCAGCAGGAATTACCCGGGGACGCGAAGTTGGTTGGGCTACACCTTC
- | TRBJ1-1 | TRBV12-5 | - | CASGPGQNTEAFF | TGTGCTAGTGGTCCGGGACAGAACACTGAAGCTTTCTTT
- | TRBJ2-7 | TRBV7-9 | TRBD2 | CASSSGLAAPYEQYF | TGTGCCAGCAGCTCGGGACTAGCGGCCCCCTACGAGCAGTACTTC
few | TRBJ2-6 | TRBV2 | TRBD1 | CASSLDRGGANVLTF | TGTGCCAGCAGTCTCGACAGGGGTGGGGCCAACGTCCTGACTTTC
- | TRBJ1-1 | TRBV19 | - | CASSTAEVPEAFF | TGTGCCAGTAGTACCGCGGAGGTACCTGAAGCTTTCTTT
- | TRBJ2-2 | TRBV20-1 | - | CSARPDTRAGELFF | TGCAGTGCTAGACCGGATACTAGAGCCGGGGAGCTGTTTTTT
- | TRBJ1-1 | TRBV28 | TRBD1 | CASRSGGLVNTEAFF | TGTGCCAGCAGATCAGGGGGATTAGTAAACACTGAAGCTTTCTTT
few | TRBJ2-5 | TRBV28 | - | CASSERPRWQAETQYF | TGTGCCAGCAGTGAGAGGCCGCGTTGGCAGGCGGAGACCCAGTACTTC
- | TRBJ2-1 | TRBV12-3/TRBV12-4 | TRBD2 | CASRIGASGYNEQFF | TGTGCCAGCAGAATTGGAGCTAGCGGGTACAATGAGCAGTTCTTC
- | TRBJ2-6 | TRBV6-1 | - | CASPSNSGANVLTF | TGTGCCAGCCCCTCAAACTCTGGGGCCAACGTCCTGACTTTC
few | TRBJ1-5 | TRBV28 | TRBD1 | CASSLSMTGEWQPQHF | TGTGCCAGCAGTTTATCGATGACAGGGGAGTGGCAGCCCCAGCATTTT
- | TRBJ1-1 | TRBV19 | - | CASRLRSVAEAFF | TGTGCCAGCCGACTCCGGAGCGTTGCGGAAGCTTTCTTT
- | TRBJ1-2 | TRBV27 | TRBD1 | CASSLRRGVGQFYGYTF | TGTGCCAGCAGTTTAAGGAGGGGAGTGGGACAGTTTTATGGCTACACCTTC
- | TRBJ2-1 | TRBV3-1 | - | CASSLGGTYNEQFF | TGTGCCAGCAGCCTTGGGGGGACCTACAATGAGCAGTTCTTC
few | TRBJ2-7 | TRBV2 | - | CASSTSYYEQYF | TGTGCCAGCAGTACTTCCTACTACGAGCAGTACTTC
many | TRBJ1-6 | TRBV12-3/TRBV12-4 | TRBD1 | CATATGRNSPLHF | TGTGCCACTGCGACAGGGCGAAATTCACCCCTCCACTTT
few | TRBJ1-5 | TRBV19 | TRBD1 | CASISGQNLHSNQPQHF | TGTGCCAGTATCTCGGGACAGAATCTTCATAGCAATCAGCCCCAGCATTTT
- | TRBJ2-5 | TRBV7-3 | - | CASSPYGGETQYF | TGTGCCAGCAGCCCCTATGGGGGGGAGACCCAGTACTTC
- | TRBJ1-5 | TRBV20-1 | - | CSAREGSYSNQPQHF | TGCAGTGCCCGGGAGGGATCCTATAGCAATCAGCCCCAGCATTTT
- | TRBJ2-1 | TRBV9 | - | CASSVASLSQAYNEQFF | TGTGCCAGCAGCGTAGCCTCGCTGAGTCAAGCTTACAATGAGCAGTTCTTC
many | TRBJ1-1 | TRBV28 | - | CASSSPGPYTEAFF | TGTGCCAGCAGTTCTCCAGGGCCCTACACTGAAGCTTTCTTT
- | TRBJ1-2 | TRBV6-2/TRBV6-3 | TRBD1 | CASSALQGQNYGYTF | TGTGCCAGCAGTGCCCTACAGGGGCAGAATTATGGCTACACCTTC
few | TRBJ1-2 | TRBV3-1 | TRBD1 | CASSQPRQGAYGYTF | TGTGCCAGCAGCCAACCCCGACAGGGGGCCTATGGCTACACCTTC
- | TRBJ2-5 | TRBV7-3 | TRBD1 | CASSAGTAWRETQYF | TGTGCCAGCAGCGCAGGGACAGCTTGGAGGGAGACCCAGTACTTC
- | TRBJ1-1 | TRBV6-2/TRBV6-3 | - | CASSYSISKVGKPEAFF | TGTGCCAGCAGTTACTCGATCTCGAAGGTGGGGAAGCCTGAAGCTTTCTTT
few | TRBJ1-1 | TRBV29-1 | - | CSAGTEAFF | TGCAGCGCCGGGACCGAAGCTTTCTTT
- | TRBJ1-1 | TRBV13 | - | CASSLAKANTEAFF | TGTGCCAGCAGCCTCGCGAAGGCGAACACTGAAGCTTTCTTT
once | TRBJ2-7 | TRBV5-1 | - | CASKAVEAYEQYF | TGCGCCAGCAAAGCAGTGGAAGCTTACGAGCAGTACTTC